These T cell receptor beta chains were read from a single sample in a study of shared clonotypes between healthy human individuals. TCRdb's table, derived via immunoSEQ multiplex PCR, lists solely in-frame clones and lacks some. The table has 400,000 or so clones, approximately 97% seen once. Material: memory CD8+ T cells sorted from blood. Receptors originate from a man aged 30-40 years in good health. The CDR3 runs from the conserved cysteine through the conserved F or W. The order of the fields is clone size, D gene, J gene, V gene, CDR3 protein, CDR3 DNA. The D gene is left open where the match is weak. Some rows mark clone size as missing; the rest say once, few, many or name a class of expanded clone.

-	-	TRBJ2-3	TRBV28	CTRGSRSYF	TGTACCCGTGGCTCCCGCAGCTATTTT
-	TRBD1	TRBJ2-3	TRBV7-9	CASSSPYGTGMPDTQYF	TGTGCCAGCAGCTCCCCGTACGGGACAGGGATGCCAGATACGCAGTATTTT
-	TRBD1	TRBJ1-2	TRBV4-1	CASSQTPGTGNYGYTF	TGCGCCAGCAGCCAAACTCCTGGGACAGGGAACTATGGCTACACCTTC
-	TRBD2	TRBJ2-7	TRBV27	CASSPPGLVHEQYF	TGTGCCAGCAGCCCACCGGGACTAGTTCACGAGCAGTACTTC
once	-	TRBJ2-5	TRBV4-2	CASSRGLSGVETQYF	TGTGCCAGCAGCCGAGGACTATCGGGTGTAGAGACCCAGTACTTC
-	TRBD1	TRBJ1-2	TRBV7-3	CASRDRDQGGYTF	TGTGCCAGCAGAGACAGGGATCAGGGAGGCTACACCTTC
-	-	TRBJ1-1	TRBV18	CASSPLAGVGRDTEAFF	TGTGCCAGCTCACCTCTGGCAGGGGTGGGGAGGGACACTGAAGCTTTCTTT
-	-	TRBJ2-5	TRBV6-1	CASSDVGGVWRETQYF	TGTGCCAGCAGTGATGTAGGAGGGGTGTGGCGGGAGACCCAGTACTTC
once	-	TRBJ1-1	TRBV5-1	CASSAGTNTEAFF	TGCGCCAGCAGCGCGGGCACGAACACTGAAGCTTTCTTT
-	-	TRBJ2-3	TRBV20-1	CSASHSETQYF	TGCAGTGCTAGCCACAGCGAAACGCAGTATTTT
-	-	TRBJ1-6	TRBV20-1	CSALPGPTLHF	TGCAGTGCTTTGCCGGGACCGACCCTCCACTTT
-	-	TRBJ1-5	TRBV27	CASSFAPRLPQHF	TGTGCCAGCAGTTTTGCCCCGAGGCTGCCCCAGCATTTT
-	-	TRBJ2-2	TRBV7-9	CASSSPILDRSNTGELFF	TGTGCCAGCAGCTCCCCCATCCTGGACAGATCGAACACCGGGGAGCTGTTTTTT
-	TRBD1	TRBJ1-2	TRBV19	CASSRQGSYGYTF	TGTGCCAGTAGTCGACAGGGCAGCTATGGCTACACCTTC
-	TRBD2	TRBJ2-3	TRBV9	CASSTRPSGMVTDTQYF	TGTGCCAGCAGCACGAGACCTAGCGGGATGGTTACAGATACGCAGTATTTT
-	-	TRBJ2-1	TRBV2	CASSDRANEQFF	TGTGCCAGCAGTGACAGGGCGAATGAGCAGTTCTTC
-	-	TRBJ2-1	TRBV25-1	CASSEYGFGGSSYNEQFF	TGTGCCAGCAGTGAATATGGATTTGGGGGGAGCTCCTACAATGAGCAGTTCTTC
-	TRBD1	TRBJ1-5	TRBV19	CASSIGDRAYSNQPQHF	TGTGCCAGTAGTATAGGGGACAGGGCTTATAGCAATCAGCCCCAGCATTTT
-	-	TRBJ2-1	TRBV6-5	CASSYDVVSYNEQFF	TGTGCCAGCAGTTACGATGTCGTCTCCTACAATGAGCAGTTCTTC
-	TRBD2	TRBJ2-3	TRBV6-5	CASSYRTSGTNTQYF	TGTGCCAGCAGTTATCGGACTAGCGGGACGAATACGCAGTATTTT
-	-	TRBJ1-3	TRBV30	CAWLEGAGNTIYF	TGTGCCTGGTTAGAGGGGGCTGGAAACACCATATATTTT
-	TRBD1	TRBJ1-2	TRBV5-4	CASSLPGTAVYGYTF	TGTGCCAGCAGCTTGCCGGGGACAGCGGTGTATGGCTACACCTTC
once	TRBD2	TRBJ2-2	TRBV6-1	CASRGLVRAGELFF	TGTGCCAGCAGGGGACTAGTCAGGGCCGGGGAGCTGTTTTTT
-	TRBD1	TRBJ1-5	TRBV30	CAWSRTGRQPQHF	TGTGCCTGGTCCCGGACAGGGCGGCAGCCCCAGCATTTT
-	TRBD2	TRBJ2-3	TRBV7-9	CASSPTGLAGPTDTQYF	TGTGCCAGCAGCCCTACAGGACTAGCGGGACCCACAGATACGCAGTATTTT
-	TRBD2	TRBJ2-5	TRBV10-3	CAISAWAGGLLQETQYF	TGTGCCATCAGTGCTTGGGCGGGAGGTCTCCTTCAAGAGACCCAGTACTTC
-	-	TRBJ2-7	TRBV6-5	CASSTTRRSYEQYF	TGTGCCAGCAGTACGACACGGCGATCCTACGAGCAGTACTTC
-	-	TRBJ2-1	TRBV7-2	CASSSPSGRGNEQFF	TGTGCCAGCAGCTCCCCCTCAGGGAGAGGCAATGAGCAGTTCTTC
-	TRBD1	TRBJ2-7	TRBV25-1	CASSITGDLEQYF	TGTGCCAGCTCGATTACAGGGGATTTGGAGCAGTACTTC
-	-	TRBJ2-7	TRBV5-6	CASSFGPKDHEQYF	TGTGCCAGCAGCTTTGGACCGAAGGACCACGAGCAGTACTTC
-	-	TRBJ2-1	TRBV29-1	CSVDYEQFF	TGCAGCGTTGACTATGAGCAGTTCTTC